These 30 T cell receptor beta chains came from one sample sequenced in a study of OX40 agonist ivuxolimab in advanced cancers. Sequencing used immunoSEQ multiplex PCR; TCRdb keeps in-frame clones, though not all of them. Here the sample spans 60,000 or so clones, 90% being singletons. The sample was CD4+ or CD8+ T cells sorted from blood, taken in a trial of the OX40 agonist ivuxolimab. The receptor set was obtained from an adult with an advanced solid tumor such as melanoma, head and neck, liver or kidney cancer.

The chain uses TRBV6-1 and TRBJ1-5; D uncertain. Germline assignment: CDR1 MNHNS and CDR2 SASEGT. Trimming cost V 0 bases and J 2 bases, with 8 bases left between them. This CDR3 spans 15 amino acids. Here the CDR3 reads CASSEAGPGNQPQHF. The CDR3 DNA reads TGTGCCAGCAGTGAAGCTGGGCCGGGCAATCAGCCCCAGCATTTT.

This sequence joins TRBV7-2 and TRBJ1-3; D not certain. There are 12 residues in the CDR3. The V gene's germline CDR1 is SGHTA and CDR2 FQGNSA. The V gene lost 3 bases and the J gene lost 6 bases, with 6 bases spanning the gap. CDR3 DNA: TGTGCCAGCAGCTTCGGCCAAAACACCATATATTTT. Encoded protein: CASSFGQNTIYF.

The chain recombines TRBV5-6 with TRBJ1-3, with D perhaps matching TRBD1 (6 bases). Trimming removed 4 bases at V and 4 bases at J, with 12 bases between. This CDR3 region has 14 residues. Germline-derived CDR1 and CDR2 are SGHDT and YYEEEE. The CDR3 DNA reads as TGTGCCAGCAGCCAGGACAGTACAGGAAACACCATATATTTT. Its protein is CASSQDSTGNTIYF.

For this clone: Its ends do not fully match the called genes, so a read error is possible. This chain joins TRBV6-1 and TRBJ2-7; TRBD2 aligns across 13 bases. CDR3 length: 16 residues. Germline CDR1 reads MNHNS; CDR2 reads SASEGT. The DNA for the CDR3 is TGTGCCATCAGTGATACTAGCGGGGGGGCGGTCTACGAGCAGTACTTC. Protein product: CAISDTSGGAVYEQYF.

The gene calls are TRBV5-1 and TRBJ1-3, with TRBD1 identical over 8 bases. The CDR3 has 16 amino acids. The J segment lost 4 bases and the V segment lost 4 bases, leaving 10 bases of the junction unmatched. CDR1 and CDR2 from the germline V gene are SGHRS and YFSETQ. The DNA for the CDR3 is TGCGCCAGCAGCCTCTGGGCAGGGGGCAGGGGAAACACCATATATTTT. It yields the protein CASSLWAGGRGNTIYF.

DNA for the CDR3: TGTGCGCACGGGGACTGGTATGGCTACACCTTC. This encodes CAHGDWYGYTF. The rearrangement links TRBV28 to TRBJ1-2; D might be TRBD1 (5 bases). Germline V gene data show CDR1 as MDHEN and CDR2 as SYDVKM. The CDR3 totals 11 residues.

The chain has TRBV4-2 and TRBJ2-5, with D possibly TRBD1 on 8 matching bases. The germline gives CDR1 LGHNA, CDR2 YNFKEQ. The CDR3 runs to 15 residues. The V gene lost 1 base and the J gene lost 4 bases, with 13 bases spanning the gap. The CDR3 loop is CASSQGQGRGETQYF. CDR3 nucleotides: TGTGCCAGCAGCCAAGGACAGGGGAGGGGAGAGACCCAGTACTTC.

The V gene is TRBV6-6, the J gene TRBJ2-7; TRBD2 matches 7 bases. In germline, CDR1 is MNHNY, CDR2 SVGAGI (reference sequence). The CDR3 spans 16 residues. V shed 3 bases, J shed 0 bases, and the junction held 8 bases outside the gene matches. CDR3 bases: TGTGCCAGCAGTTATTCGAGCGGGGCGTACTCCTACGAGCAGTACTTC. Protein: CASSYSSGAYSYEQYF.

The chain employs TRBV7-2 and TRBJ2-1, with 7 bases matching TRBD2. CDR1 is SGHTA and CDR2 is FQGNSA in the germline V gene. V dropped 5 bases and J dropped 0; count of bases not matched to a gene: 7. The CDR3 sequence is 16 residues long. CDR3 coding DNA: TGTGCCAGCAGCAGTCAGCGGGGCTACTCCTACAATGAGCAGTTCTTC. Translating gives CASSSQRGYSYNEQFF.

The chain combines TRBV2 with TRBJ2-3; D not resolved. V was shortened by 0 bases and J by 5 bases, with 12 bases between the two germline ends. The CDR3 totals 15 residues. Germline loops: CDR1 SNHLY, CDR2 FYNNEI. CDR3 amino acids: CASSEATFTEDTQYF. The CDR3 DNA reads as TGTGCCAGCAGTGAAGCGACATTTACGGAAGATACGCAGTATTTT.

The gene calls are TRBV7-8 and TRBJ1-3, with TRBD1 as a possible D gene (5 bases). Trimming cost V 6 bases and J 0 bases, with 9 bases left between them. The CDR3 is made up of 14 amino acids. CDR1 is SGHVS, CDR2 FQNEAQ, per germline. The CDR3 DNA is TGTGCCAGCAGTCCTGACAGCTCTGGAAACACCATATATTTT. Its translation is CASSPDSSGNTIYF. The whole variable domain, filled in from reference TRBV7-8 and TRBJ1-3, reads GAGVSQSPRYKVAKRGQDVALRCDPISGHVSLFWYQQALGQGPEFLTYFQNEAQLDKSGLPSDRFFAERPEGSVSTLKIQRTQQEDSAVYLCASSPDSSGNTIYFGEGSWLTVV.

J is TRBJ1-2 and V is TRBV4-1; no clear D. This CDR3 region has 15 residues. Trimming took off 4 bases at V and 8 bases at J, with 20 bases between the two ends. Germline-derived CDR1 and CDR2 are MGHRA and YSYEKL. The CDR3 loop reads CASSLPLDLGSGYTF. The CDR3 DNA follows: TGCGCCAGCAGCCTCCCCTTGGATTTGGGATCCGGCTACACCTTC.

This rearrangement joins TRBV4-1 to TRBJ2-3, with D uncertain. Germline CDR1 reads MGHRA; CDR2 reads YSYEKL. The CDR3 has 18 residues. V was shortened by 0 bases and J by 0 bases, with 16 bases between the two germline ends. The CDR3 reads CASSQDPVGRKSTDTQYF. CDR3 coding DNA: TGCGCCAGCAGCCAAGATCCGGTAGGACGGAAGAGCACAGATACGCAGTATTTT.

In this sample, this clone turned up once. The J gene is TRBJ1-1, the V gene TRBV5-6, with 9 bases identical to TRBD1. CDR1 SGHDT and CDR2 YYEEEE come from the germline V gene. Trimming cost V 4 bases and J 8 bases; bases outside gene matches: 9. This CDR3 has 14 amino acids. The CDR3 coding sequence is TGTGCCAGCAGCCCCGGACAGGGGTGGGGAGAAGCTTTCTTT. Protein: CASSPGQGWGEAFF.

The chain employs TRBV7-9 and TRBJ2-2; 7 bases are shared with TRBD2. Germline CDR1 reads SEHNR; CDR2 reads FQNEAQ (reference sequence). The V segment lost 7 bases and the J segment 6 bases; nucleotides outside the gene matches: 5. CDR3 length: 13 amino acids. The CDR3 DNA is TGTGCCAGCAACCCGGGAGGCCCCGGGGAGCTGTTTTTT. Residues: CASNPGGPGELFF.

V is TRBV5-5 and J is TRBJ1-2; possible D gene TRBD1, 5 bases. Between the trimmed V and J ends, which lost 4 bases and 2 bases, there was a span of 9 bases. The CDR3 extends over 13 amino acids. Germline CDR1 is SGHKS and CDR2 is YYEKEE (reference sequence). The CDR3 DNA reads as TGTGCCAGCAGCGGCGGGGGGAACTATGGCTACACCTTC. Its protein is CASSGGGNYGYTF.

The V call is TRBV14, the J call TRBJ2-1, with D possibly TRBD1 on 5 matching bases. V gave up 1 base and J gave up 9 bases, with 13 bases separating them. Germline values: CDR1 SGHDN, CDR2 FVKESK. The CDR3 extends over 14 amino acids. The CDR3, as DNA: TGTGCCAGCAGCCAAGGTCCAGGGTCGGTTGAGCAGTTCTTC. Amino acids: CASSQGPGSVEQFF.

Remarks on this clone: At one of its ends the junction is not consistent with the germline gene, which may arise from a read error. Distinct nucleotide sequences in the sample also encode this CDR3. The CDR3 nucleotides are TGTGCCAGCAGCTTAGATCCTAGCGGGAGGAATGGGCAGTTCTTC. As protein: CASSLDPSGRNGQFF. The chain combines TRBV11-2 with TRBJ2-1; 11 bases fit TRBD2. The CDR3 is 15 residues long. Germline CDR1 reads SGHAT; CDR2 reads FQNNGV.

The chain employs TRBV7-6 and TRBJ2-1; 7 bases line up with TRBD1. Germline-derived CDR1 and CDR2 are SGHVS and FNYEAQ. J was trimmed by 2 bases and V by 1 base; bases with no gene match: 2. The CDR3 is 15 residues long. CDR3 residues: CASSLGGTAYNEQFF. The DNA of the CDR3 is TGTGCCAGCAGCTTAGGAGGGACAGCCTACAATGAGCAGTTCTTC.

V and J are TRBV30 and TRBJ2-5, with D tentatively TRBD1 (5 bases). Germline loops: CDR1 GTSNPN, CDR2 SVGIG (reference sequence). V was trimmed by 3 bases and J by 4 bases, leaving 18 bases between them. This CDR3 contains 15 residues. The CDR3 protein is CAWSPTVEAGETQYF. The CDR3 DNA is TGTGCCTGGAGCCCGACAGTAGAAGCAGGAGAGACCCAGTACTTC.

The chain recombines TRBV6-5 with TRBJ2-5, with TRBD2 identical over 9 bases. V lost 4 bases to trimming and J lost 5 bases; unmatched junction nucleotides: 8. The CDR3 consists of 15 residues. Germline CDR1 reads MNHEY; CDR2 reads SVGAGI. The CDR3 sequence is CASSWGGRALETQYF. CDR3 bases: TGTGCCAGCAGTTGGGGCGGGAGGGCCCTTGAGACCCAGTACTTC.

The V and J genes are TRBV6-6 and TRBJ1-5, with TRBD1 matching over 8 bases. Germline assignment: CDR1 MNHNY and CDR2 SVGAGI (reference sequence). Trimming took 6 bases from V and 6 from J; bases not matched to a gene: 7. The CDR3 extends over 14 amino acids. CDR3 residues: CASRQTGEGQPQHF. In nucleotides, the CDR3 is TGTGCCAGCAGACAGACAGGGGAAGGTCAGCCCCAGCATTTT.

This chain links TRBV19 with TRBJ2-6; D uncertain. The germline gives CDR1 LNHDA, CDR2 SQIVND (reference sequence). The CDR3 length is 18 residues. Trimming removed 1 base at V and 0 bases at J, with 13 bases between. In nucleotides, the CDR3 is TGTGCCAGTAGTATAGGCTACAGACCCCGCTCTGGGGCCAACGTCCTGACTTTC. It codes for CASSIGYRPRSGANVLTF.

This clone was recorded once. The chain carries TRBV9 and TRBJ2-1; possibly TRBD1 for D (8 bases). V was clipped by 4 bases and J by 7 bases, with 18 bases between them. CDR1 SGDLS and CDR2 YYNGEE come from the germline V gene. The CDR3 is 15 residues long. CDR3 DNA: TGTGCCAGCAGCAACAGGACAGGGAGGGAGAATGAGCAGTTCTTC. Amino acids: CASSNRTGRENEQFF.

The CDR3 sequence is CASARTGDYGGYTF. CDR3 nucleotide sequence: TGTGCCAGCGCCAGGACAGGGGACTATGGGGGCTACACCTTC. The chain uses TRBV6-1 and TRBJ1-2, with TRBD1 matching over 9 bases. CDR3 length: 14 amino acids. After removal of 8 bases from V and 8 bases from J, the junction contained 12 bases not matched to a gene. In germline, CDR1 is MNHNS, CDR2 SASEGT.

The table lists this clone with a count of one. The chain employs TRBV7-8 and TRBJ1-2; no firm D call. Germline V gene sequence: CDR1 SGHVS, CDR2 FQNEAQ. CDR3 length equals 15 residues. V was shortened by 1 base and J by 7 bases, with 16 bases between the two germline ends. CDR3 sequence (DNA): TGTGCCAGCAGCTTAGTCGATCGGGGAATTGGTGGCTACACCTTC. This translates into CASSLVDRGIGGYTF. Using reference TRBV7-8 and TRBJ1-2 for the parts outside the CDR3, the full variable domain is GAGVSQSPRYKVAKRGQDVALRCDPISGHVSLFWYQQALGQGPEFLTYFQNEAQLDKSGLPSDRFFAERPEGSVSTLKIQRTQQEDSAVYLCASSLVDRGIGGYTFGSGTRLTVV.

V usage is TRBV5-1 and J usage is TRBJ2-3; no clear D gene. The V end was cut by 0 bases, the J end by 4 bases, with 12 bases between. Germline CDR1 and CDR2: SGHRS and YFSETQ. The CDR3 consists of 15 residues. CDR3 in DNA: TGCGCCAGCAGCTTGGCGCAACAGTTGGCAGATACGCAGTATTTT. This encodes CASSLAQQLADTQYF.

The rearrangement uses TRBV9 and TRBJ2-3; D is ambiguous. The CDR3 is 13 residues long. Germline CDR1 SGDLS, CDR2 YYNGEE. Trimming took off 3 bases at V and 0 bases at J, with 5 bases between the two ends. Written as DNA, the CDR3 is TGTGCCAGCAGCGCCGGAAGCACAGATACGCAGTATTTT. Translated, it gives CASSAGSTDTQYF.

The sample holds a few counts of this clone. The V gene is TRBV29-1, the J gene TRBJ1-4, with a tentative D call TRBD1 (6 bases). The V gene's germline CDR1 is SQVTM and CDR2 ANQGSEA. The CDR3 loop spans 13 amino acids. The germline V and J ends were trimmed by 6 bases and 7 bases, with 15 bases remaining between them. The CDR3 DNA is TGCAGCGTACCCCAGGGGATAGGTGAAAAACTGTTTTTT. It yields the protein CSVPQGIGEKLFF.

The count of this clone is one. The genes are TRBV5-1 and TRBJ2-1, with 10 bases fitting TRBD2. CDR3 length: 15 amino acids. Germline-derived CDR1 and CDR2 are SGHRS and YFSETQ. V lost 2 bases, J lost 9 bases, and 8 bases stayed unmatched. In DNA form, the CDR3 reads TGCGCCAGCAGCTTAGTTAGCGGGAGGCGCAGTGAGCAGTTCTTC. Protein sequence: CASSLVSGRRSEQFF.